The TCR beta chain described here comes from a study of blood T cell repertoires in COVID-19. The protocol was immunoSEQ multiplex PCR, while the TCRdb copy is restricted to in-frame clones and leaves out a portion. The profile shows 200,000 to 250,000 clones, roughly 87% of them singletons. Germline-derived CDR1 and CDR2 are SQVTM and ANQGSEA. Trimming pared 6 bases from V and 1 base from J, leaving 9 bases between. This CDR3 has 12 residues. The sample consisted of peripheral blood. This sequence originates from a woman between 18 and 30 years old who had recovered from COVID-19. The chain links TRBV29-1 to TRBJ2-5; D may be TRBD1 (7 bases). The DNA of the CDR3 is TGCAGCGTGCGGGACAGCCAAGAGACCCAGTACTTC. Its translation is CSVRDSQETQYF.